These 12 T cell receptor beta chains share one sample of origin, sequenced in a study of identical twins. TCRdb passed the 5' RACE reads through MiXCR, listing each CDR3 protein once. The repertoire holds around 250,000 distinct CDR3 sequences, with about 8.5% as singletons. These same data were also listed under a study on yellow fever vaccine responses in identical twins.

Sequencing was performed on CD8+ T cells sorted from blood. All receptors derive from a young woman in good health.

The chain combines TRBV14 with TRBJ2-1; TRBD2 aligns across 9 bases. CDR1 and CDR2 from the germline V gene are SGHDN and FVKESK. V lost 3 bases to trimming and J lost 6 bases; unmatched junction nucleotides: 9. The CDR3 length is 16 residues. CDR3 sequence: CASSQYPGLALNEQFF. CDR3 sequence (DNA): TGTGCCAGCAGCCAGTATCCGGGACTAGCCCTCAATGAGCAGTTCTTC.

This clonotype was observed a handful of times. This chain joins TRBV7-9 and TRBJ2-7, with TRBD2 matching 11 bases. The CDR3 extends over 15 amino acids. Unmatched junction bases numbered 8, after V lost 4 bases and J lost 6 bases. From germline, CDR1 is SEHNR and CDR2 FQNEAQ (reference sequence). CDR3 in DNA: TGTGCCAGCAGCTCCCTAGCGGGAGGTTTGCGCGAGCAGTACTTC. The encoded protein is CASSSLAGGLREQYF. Based on the CDR3 plus reference TRBV7-9 and TRBJ2-7, the full variable domain is DTGVSQNPRHKITKRGQNVTFRCDPISEHNRLYWYRQTLGQGPEFLTYFQNEAQLEKSRLLSDRFSAERPKGSFSTLEIQRTEQGDSAMYLCASSSLAGGLREQYFGPGTRLTVT.

The chain uses TRBV5-6 and TRBJ2-5; no definite D call. This CDR3 contains 13 residues. V was clipped by 0 bases and J by 9 bases, with 12 bases between them. Germline loops: CDR1 SGHDT, CDR2 YYEEEE. The CDR3: CASSLEDLGPQYF. The CDR3 nucleotides are TGTGCCAGCAGCTTGGAGGATCTAGGGCCCCAGTACTTC.

This clonotype was detected only a few times. V gene TRBV6-5 combines with J gene TRBJ1-5; 10 nucleotides align to TRBD1. This CDR3 has 16 amino acids. With 2 bases clipped from V and 4 bases from J, the junction kept 5 bases outside the gene matches. Germline lookup yields CDR1 MNHEY and CDR2 SVGAGI. The chain's CDR3 is CASSYPDRGRNQPQHF. In DNA, the CDR3 is TGTGCCAGCAGTTACCCCGACAGGGGGCGGAATCAGCCCCAGCATTTT.

V is TRBV21-1 and J is TRBJ1-1; the D call of TRBD1 is as the table states it, not checked on the DNA. TRBV21-1 counts as a pseudogene. The CDR3 totals 15 residues. Here the CDR3 DNA reads TGTGCCAGCAGCAAAGCCGGGACAGCGAACACTGAAGCTTTCTTT. Protein: CASSKAGTANTEAFF.

J is TRBJ2-1 and V is TRBV7-2; D not resolved. The V gene's germline CDR1 is SGHTA and CDR2 FQGNSA. The CDR3 has 14 amino acids. The V end lost 5 bases, the J end lost 3 bases, and 11 bases lay between the germline ends. CDR3 bases: TGTGCCAGCAGCCCCCGTAATGGCTACAATGAGCAGTTCTTC. This translates into CASSPRNGYNEQFF.

This clonotype was counted a few times. This sequence joins TRBV6-5 and TRBJ1-4, with D hard to call. Between the trimmed V and J ends, which lost 2 bases and 6 bases, there was a span of 19 bases. The CDR3 runs to 17 residues. Germline V lookup: CDR1 MNHEY, CDR2 SVGAGI. This chain's CDR3 is CASSYPSLQAGHEKLFF. CDR3 sequence (DNA): TGTGCCAGCAGTTACCCTTCCTTGCAGGCCGGACATGAAAAACTGTTTTTT.

Only a few counts were recorded for this clonotype. The J gene is TRBJ2-3, the V gene TRBV24-1; 8 bases match TRBD2. The CDR3 extends over 13 amino acids. Losses at the gene ends were 9 bases for V and 9 bases for J; bases not matched to a gene: 10. CDR1 and CDR2 from the germline V gene are KGHDR and SFDVKD. The CDR3 here is CATAPGGGGTQYF. CDR3 coding DNA: TGTGCCACCGCACCGGGGGGGGGAGGAACGCAGTATTTT.

This clonotype was seen repeatedly, ten times or more. This sequence joins TRBV29-1 and TRBJ2-7; unclear D gene. This CDR3 is 13 amino acids long. V was cut by 4 bases and J by 1 base, with 11 bases left in between. Germline loops: CDR1 SQVTM, CDR2 ANQGSEA. This CDR3 is CSVVRIQSYEQYF. The CDR3 coding sequence is TGCAGCGTTGTACGCATTCAATCCTACGAGCAGTACTTC.

This clonotype was detected a few times. The chain has TRBV20-1 and TRBJ1-1; 8 bases line up with TRBD1. Trimming cost V 1 base and J 0 bases; bases outside gene matches: 7. This CDR3 has 16 amino acids. Germline CDR1 reads DFQATT; CDR2 reads SNEGSKA (reference sequence). The CDR3 spells CSARARRQGMNTEAFF. CDR3 bases: TGCAGTGCTAGAGCGCGGAGACAGGGGATGAACACTGAAGCTTTCTTT.

Concerning this clonotype itself: A much more abundant neighbour one base away suggests this may be a read error. The chain links TRBV27 to TRBJ2-3; possibly TRBD2 for D (6 bases). This CDR3 has 14 amino acids. From germline, CDR1 is MNHEY and CDR2 SMNVEV (reference sequence). V lost 6 bases, J lost 2 bases, and 12 bases lay in between. CDR3 region: CASSHGTPTDTQYF. The DNA of the CDR3 is TGTGCCAGCAGCCACGGGACTCCCACAGATACGCAGTATTTT.

The chain joins TRBV29-1 to TRBJ2-1; a possible D gene is TRBD2 (6 bases). This CDR3 is 13 amino acids long. CDR1 and CDR2 from the germline V gene are SQVTM and ANQGSEA. Deletions cut 7 bases from V and 8 bases from J, with 18 bases between. The CDR3 here is CSGRDGSLYEQFF. The CDR3 DNA reads as TGCAGCGGGCGGGACGGCTCCCTCTATGAGCAGTTCTTC.